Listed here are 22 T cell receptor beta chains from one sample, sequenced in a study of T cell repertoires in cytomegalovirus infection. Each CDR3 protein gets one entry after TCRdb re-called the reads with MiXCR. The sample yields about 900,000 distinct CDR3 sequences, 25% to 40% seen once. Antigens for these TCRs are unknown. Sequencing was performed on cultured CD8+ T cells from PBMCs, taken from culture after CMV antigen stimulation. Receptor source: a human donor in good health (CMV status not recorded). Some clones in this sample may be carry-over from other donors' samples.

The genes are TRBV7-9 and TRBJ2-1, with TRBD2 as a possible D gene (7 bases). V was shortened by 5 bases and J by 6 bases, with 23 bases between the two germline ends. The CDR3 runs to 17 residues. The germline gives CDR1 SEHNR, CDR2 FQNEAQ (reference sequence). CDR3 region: CASSRLVGRDTSNEQFF. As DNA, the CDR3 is TGTGCCAGCAGCCGCCTGGTAGGGAGGGACACCTCCAATGAGCAGTTCTTC. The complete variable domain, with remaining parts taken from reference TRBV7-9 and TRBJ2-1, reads DTGVSQNPRHKITKRGQNVTFRCDPISEHNRLYWYRQTLGQGPEFLTYFQNEAQLEKSRLLSDRFSAERPKGSFSTLEIQRTEQGDSAMYLCASSRLVGRDTSNEQFFGPGTRLTVL.

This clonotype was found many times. CDR3 DNA sequence: TGTGCCAGCAGCTTAGGGCGGGGTCGCGGAGGCTACACCTTC. Its translation: CASSLGRGRGGYTF. The J gene is TRBJ1-2, the V gene TRBV7-9; D uncertain. Germline V gives CDR1 SEHNR, CDR2 FQNEAQ (reference sequence). V gave up 1 base and J gave up 8 bases, with 14 bases separating them. This CDR3 comprises 14 residues.

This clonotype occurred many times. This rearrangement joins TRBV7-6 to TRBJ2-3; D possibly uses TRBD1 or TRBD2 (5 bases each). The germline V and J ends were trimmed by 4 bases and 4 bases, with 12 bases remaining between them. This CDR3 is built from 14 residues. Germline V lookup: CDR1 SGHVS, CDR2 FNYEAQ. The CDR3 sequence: CASSSQWGPDTQYF. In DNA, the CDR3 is TGTGCCAGCAGCTCCCAGTGGGGACCAGATACGCAGTATTTT.

DNA of the CDR3: TGTGCCAGCCCCGGGTTTGCCTATGGCTACACCTTC. Its translation is CASPGFAYGYTF. V and J are TRBV6-1 and TRBJ1-2, with D hard to call. Deletions cut 8 bases from V and 4 bases from J, with 11 bases between. Germline lookup yields CDR1 MNHNS and CDR2 SASEGT. The CDR3 covers 12 residues.

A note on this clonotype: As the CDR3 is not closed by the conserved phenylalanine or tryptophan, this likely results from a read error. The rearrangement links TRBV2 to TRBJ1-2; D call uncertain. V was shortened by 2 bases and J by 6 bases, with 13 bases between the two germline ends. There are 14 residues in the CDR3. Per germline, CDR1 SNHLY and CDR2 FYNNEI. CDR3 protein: CASSELSQLDGYTI. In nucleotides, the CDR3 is TGTGCCAGCAGTGAATTGAGTCAACTAGATGGCTACACCATC.

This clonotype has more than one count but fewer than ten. For the CDR3, the DNA is TGTGCCAGCAGTCCGGACATTGGGTACACTGAAGCTTTCTTT. Translation gives CASSPDIGYTEAFF. This sequence joins TRBV27 and TRBJ1-1; maybe TRBD1 (5 bases). The CDR3 totals 14 residues. Germline V CDR1 and CDR2: MNHEY, SMNVEV (reference sequence). V was trimmed by 5 bases and J by 3 bases, leaving 13 bases between them.

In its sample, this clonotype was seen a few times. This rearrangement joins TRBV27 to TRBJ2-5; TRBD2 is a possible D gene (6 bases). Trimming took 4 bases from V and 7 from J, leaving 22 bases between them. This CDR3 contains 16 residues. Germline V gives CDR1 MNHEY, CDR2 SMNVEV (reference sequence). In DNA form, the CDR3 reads TGTGCCAGCAGTTCCCATAGGAGGGAGCAGTTGGTGACCCAGTACTTC. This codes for CASSSHRREQLVTQYF.

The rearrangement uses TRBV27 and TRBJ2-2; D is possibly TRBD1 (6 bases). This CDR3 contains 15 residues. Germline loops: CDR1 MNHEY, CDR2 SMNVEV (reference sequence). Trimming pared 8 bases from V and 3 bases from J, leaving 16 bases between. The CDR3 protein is CASRTGLVDTGELFF. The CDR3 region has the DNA TGTGCCAGCCGCACAGGGTTGGTAGACACCGGGGAGCTGTTTTTT.

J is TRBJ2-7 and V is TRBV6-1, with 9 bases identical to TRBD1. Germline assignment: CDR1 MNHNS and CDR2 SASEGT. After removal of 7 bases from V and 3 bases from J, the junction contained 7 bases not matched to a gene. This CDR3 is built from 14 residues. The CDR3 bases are TGTGCCAGCACGCCCGGGACAGGGCTCTACGAGCAGTACTTC. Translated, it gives CASTPGTGLYEQYF.

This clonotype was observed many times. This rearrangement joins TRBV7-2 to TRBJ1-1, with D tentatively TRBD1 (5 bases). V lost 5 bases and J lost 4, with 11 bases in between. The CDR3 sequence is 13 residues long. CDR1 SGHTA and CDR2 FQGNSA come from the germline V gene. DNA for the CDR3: TGTGCCAGCAGCCTGGGGGAGATCACTGAAGCTTTCTTT. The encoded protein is CASSLGEITEAFF.

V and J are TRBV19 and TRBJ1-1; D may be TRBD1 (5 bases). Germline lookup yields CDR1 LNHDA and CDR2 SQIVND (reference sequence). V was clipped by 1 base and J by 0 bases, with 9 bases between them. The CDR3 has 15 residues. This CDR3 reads CASSIGQDMNTEAFF. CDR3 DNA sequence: TGTGCCAGTAGTATAGGCCAGGACATGAACACTGAAGCTTTCTTT.

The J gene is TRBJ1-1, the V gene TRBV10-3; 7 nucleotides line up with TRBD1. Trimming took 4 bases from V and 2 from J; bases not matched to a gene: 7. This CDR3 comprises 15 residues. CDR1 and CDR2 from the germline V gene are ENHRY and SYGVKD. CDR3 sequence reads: CAISVKGATNTEAFF. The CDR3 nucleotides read TGTGCCATCAGTGTGAAGGGGGCAACAAACACTGAAGCTTTCTTT.

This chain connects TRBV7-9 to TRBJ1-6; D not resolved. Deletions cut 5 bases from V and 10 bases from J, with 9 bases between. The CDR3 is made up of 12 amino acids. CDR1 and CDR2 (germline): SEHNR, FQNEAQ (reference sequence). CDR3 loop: CASSNPSSPLHF. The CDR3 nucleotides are TGTGCCAGCAGCAATCCTAGCTCACCCCTCCACTTT.

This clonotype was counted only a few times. The CDR3 nucleotides read TGTGCCAGCAGCTTACCATCCTCCGGGACAAGGTCTAAGGACATTCAGTACTTC. Encoded protein: CASSLPSSGTRSKDIQYF. The chain uses TRBV7-6 and TRBJ2-4; D is possibly TRBD1 (6 bases). CDR1 and CDR2 from the germline V gene are SGHVS and FNYEAQ. Deletions cut 2 bases from V and 8 bases from J, with 25 bases between. The length of the CDR3 is 18 residues.

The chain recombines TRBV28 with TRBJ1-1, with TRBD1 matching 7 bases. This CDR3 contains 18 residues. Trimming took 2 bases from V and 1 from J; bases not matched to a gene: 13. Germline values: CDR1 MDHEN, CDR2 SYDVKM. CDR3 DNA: TGTGCCAGCAGTTTACTTCTCCCTGGACAGGACGAGAACACTGAAGCTTTCTTT. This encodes CASSLLLPGQDENTEAFF.

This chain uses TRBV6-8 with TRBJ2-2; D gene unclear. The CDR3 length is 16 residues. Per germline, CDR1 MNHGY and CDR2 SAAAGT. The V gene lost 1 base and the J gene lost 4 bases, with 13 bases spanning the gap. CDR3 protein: CASSYLVGQGTGELFF. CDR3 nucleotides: TGTGCCAGCAGTTACTTAGTAGGGCAAGGCACCGGGGAGCTGTTTTTT.

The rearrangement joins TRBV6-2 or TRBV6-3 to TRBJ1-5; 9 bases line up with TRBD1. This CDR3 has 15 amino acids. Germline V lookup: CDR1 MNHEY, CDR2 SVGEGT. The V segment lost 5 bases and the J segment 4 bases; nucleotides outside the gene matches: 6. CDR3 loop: CASSQQGARNQPQHF. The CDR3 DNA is TGTGCCAGCAGTCAACAGGGGGCCCGGAATCAGCCCCAGCATTTT.

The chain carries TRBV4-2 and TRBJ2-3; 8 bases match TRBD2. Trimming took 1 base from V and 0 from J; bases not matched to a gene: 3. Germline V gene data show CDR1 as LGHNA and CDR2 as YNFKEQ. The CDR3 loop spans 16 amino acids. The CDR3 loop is CASSQVSGGSTDTQYF. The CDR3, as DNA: TGTGCCAGCAGCCAAGTAAGCGGGGGCAGCACAGATACGCAGTATTTT.

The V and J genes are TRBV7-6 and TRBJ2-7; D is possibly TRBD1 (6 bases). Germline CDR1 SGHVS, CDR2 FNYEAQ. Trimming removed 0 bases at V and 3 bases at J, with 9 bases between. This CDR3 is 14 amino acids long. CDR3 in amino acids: CASSLAGQIYEQYF. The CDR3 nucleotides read TGTGCCAGCAGCTTAGCGGGACAAATCTACGAGCAGTACTTC. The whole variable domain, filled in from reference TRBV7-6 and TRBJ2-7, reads GAGVSQSPRYKVTKRGQDVALRCDPISGHVSLYWYRQALGQGPEFLTYFNYEAQQDKSGLPNDRFSAERPEGSISTLTIQRTEQRDSAMYRCASSLAGQIYEQYFGPGTRLTVT.

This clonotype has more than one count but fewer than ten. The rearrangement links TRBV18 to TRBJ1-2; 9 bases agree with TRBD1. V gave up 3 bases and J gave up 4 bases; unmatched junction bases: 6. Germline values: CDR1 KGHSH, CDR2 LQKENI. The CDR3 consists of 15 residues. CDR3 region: CASSPGQGLVYGYTF. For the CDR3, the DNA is TGTGCCAGCTCACCGGGACAGGGACTTGTCTATGGCTACACCTTC.

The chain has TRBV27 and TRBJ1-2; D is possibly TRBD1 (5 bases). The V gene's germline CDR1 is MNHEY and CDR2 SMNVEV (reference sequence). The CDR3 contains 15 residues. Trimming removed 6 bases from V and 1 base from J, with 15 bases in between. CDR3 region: CASSPEGTDNYGYTF. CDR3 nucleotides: TGTGCCAGCAGCCCCGAAGGGACGGATAACTATGGCTACACCTTC.

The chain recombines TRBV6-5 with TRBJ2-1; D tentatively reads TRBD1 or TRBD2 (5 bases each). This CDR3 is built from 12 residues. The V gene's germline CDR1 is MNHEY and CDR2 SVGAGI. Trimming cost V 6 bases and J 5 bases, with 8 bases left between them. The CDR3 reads CASRGPDNEQFF. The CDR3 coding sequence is TGTGCCAGCAGGGGACCGGACAATGAGCAGTTCTTC.